This section outlines one T cell receptor beta chain sequence together with its context. The target of this receptor is not known. No much larger clone exists at a distance of one base, and base qualities are not known. Per the publication, the time point label means: about 28 days (+/-7) after the second vaccine dose. AZD1222 recipients with second doses at about 4 weeks or about 12 weeks were pooled, because spike-specific TCR depth and breadth did not differ between schedules. Vaccinee samples were obtained from the UK trials COV001 and COV002, which included a single-blind randomized controlled phase 2/3 trial of AZD1222 (ChAdOx1 nCoV-19) in healthy adults. For TCRbeta chain sequencing, PBMC samples were collected from trial participants at day 0 and at day 28 after the second dose. This specimen comes from a study of T cell responses to AZD1222 COVID-19 vaccine (dated by TCRdb to about 2021). For the wider study: TCR sequencing covered over 230 trial participants: 200 to 220 given two doses of AZD1222 and approximately 26 given two doses of MenACWY control vaccine. Enrollment into the trials was organized by age into subgroups of 18-55, 56-69 and 70-plus years, and those subgroups contained approximately 150, 30 and 60 TCR-sequenced participants, respectively.

The germline V gene (reference sequence) supplies CDR1 SEHNR and CDR2 FQNEAQ. The CDR3 has 15 amino acids, counting the end cysteine and phenylalanine. CDR3 DNA only is kept here, 45 bases in frame from base 1. V and J lose 1 base and 2 bases, and a span of 12 bases separates them. Overall results and qualifications from the work: The 56-69-year group was small, and its depth increase did not reach significance, likely because of low power. Spike-specific TCR breadth and depth rose significantly after two AZD1222 doses compared with day 0 and with MenACWY recipients. Conclusions about previously exposed vaccinees were limited because only six AZD1222 recipients were SARS-CoV-2 seropositive at baseline. Vaccine-associated CD4 TCRs spanned the whole spike protein, with dominant responses in regions 160-218 and 743-854. Most participants were white British and females outnumbered males, and the authors suggested that clonal diversity may have been underestimated. Reportedly, close to half of the unique spike-specific TCRs recognized epitopes lying outside the regions that are mutated in the B.1.351 and B.1.1.7 variants. No day 14 peak-response samples were available, so repertoires were characterized only after the peak T cell response.

The CDR3 regions of human TCRbeta chains were subjected to immunosequencing. The study's own analysis went as follows. Repertoire TCRs were matched against a reference library of SARS-CoV-2-specific TCRs generated with the MIRA antigen-specificity platform. Breadth was defined as the fraction of unique TCRs that were SARS-CoV-2-associated, and depth was defined as the fraction of total T cells that were SARS-CoV-2-associated. Using the MIRA data, each spike-specific TCR was assigned both to the spike region to which the TCR was reactive and to a CD4 or CD8 class. Log10-transformed breadth and depth values were compared by one-way ANOVA with Sidak's multiple comparisons tests. This is the immuneACCESS table as TCRdb keeps it, with only in-frame sequences that have V and J called. A part of the clones is gone; compared with another copy, unresolved V genes explain less than half, and the rest is unexplained. V, J and clone size were drawn from that table, and D and trimming were deduced from the DNA. Within this sample are 130,000 or so clones, with roughly 90% of them counted one time only. Jointly, the top ten make up roughly 5.2% of the sample.

The sequence came from an adult who received the AZD1222 COVID-19 vaccine. The material was peripheral blood, obtained 28 days after the second AZD1222 dose. In this chain, TRBV7-9 is recombined with TRBJ2-7; TRBD2 is a possible D gene, resting on 6 matching bases. The CDR3 sequence is CASSLVAGPAYEQYF. The DNA sequence is given as TGTGCCAGCAGCTTAGTTGCGGGGCCGGCCTACGAGCAGTACTTC.